This TCR beta chain was captured by sequencing in a study of T cell responses to AZD1222 COVID-19 vaccine. This CDR3 contains 15 residues. V lost 4 bases to trimming and J lost 8 bases, with 18 bases between them. Germline V CDR1 and CDR2: SGHRS, YFSETQ. Study outcomes and limitations: The donor cohort was predominantly white British with a female majority, and clonal diversity may have been underestimated. Dominant at 160-218 and 743-854, vaccine-associated CD4 TCRs also spanned spike. Targets within unmutated variant regions were reportedly found for nearly half of spike-specific TCRs. It was only a handful of AZD1222 recipients who were seropositive at baseline.

As to this clone: Its matching antigen is unknown.

Clones were sequenced by immunoSEQ multiplex PCR, and TCRdb holds only the in-frame ones, with some missing. Of roughly 110,000 clones in the sample, roughly 90% are singletons; the top ten hold approximately 9.3%. V gene TRBV5-1 combines with J gene TRBJ1-4; D unresolved. The clonotype comes from an adult who received the AZD1222 COVID-19 vaccine. The specimen was peripheral blood, collected 28 days after the second AZD1222 dose. CDR3 amino acids: CASSGKTDHSEKLFF. In DNA, the CDR3 is TGCGCCAGCAGCGGAAAGACGGACCACAGCGAAAAACTGTTTTTT. Looking up the rest from reference TRBV5-1 and TRBJ1-4 gives the full variable domain: KAGVTQTPRYLIKTRGQQVTLSCSPISGHRSVSWYQQTPGQGLQFLFEYFSETQRNKGNFPGRFSGRQFSNSRSEMNVSTLELGDSALYLCASSGKTDHSEKLFFGSGTQLSVL.